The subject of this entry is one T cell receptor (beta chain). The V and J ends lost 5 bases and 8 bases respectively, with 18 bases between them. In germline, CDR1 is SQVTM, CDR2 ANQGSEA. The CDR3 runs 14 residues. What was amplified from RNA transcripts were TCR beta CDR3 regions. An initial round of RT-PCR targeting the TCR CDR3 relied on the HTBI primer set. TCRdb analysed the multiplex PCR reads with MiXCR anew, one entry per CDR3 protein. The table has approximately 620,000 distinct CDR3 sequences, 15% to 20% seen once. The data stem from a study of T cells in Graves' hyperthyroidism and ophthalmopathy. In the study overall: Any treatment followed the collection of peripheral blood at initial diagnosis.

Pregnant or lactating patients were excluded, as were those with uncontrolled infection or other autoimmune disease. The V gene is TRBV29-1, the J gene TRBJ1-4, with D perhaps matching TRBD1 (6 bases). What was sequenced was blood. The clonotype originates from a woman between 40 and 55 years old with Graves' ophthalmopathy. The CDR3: CSVPLRGFGEKLFF. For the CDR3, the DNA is TGCAGCGTTCCACTGAGGGGGTTCGGAGAAAAACTGTTTTTT.